This TCR beta chain derives from a study of shared clonotypes between healthy human individuals. Notes on the study in general: Clonotype sharing across a few donors was observed for about 5.5% of naive CD4 clonotypes. With few donors, the genetic and exposure-history diversity represented was limited.

The CDR3 covers 14 residues. Germline V gives CDR1 MDHEN, CDR2 SYDVKM. The V end was cut by 7 bases, the J end by 4 bases, with 16 bases between. Profiling relied on immunoSEQ multiplex PCR, and the TCRdb table lists in-frame clones only, not all of them. This sample has roughly 2.6 million clones; more than 90% occur once, and the top ten carry over 0.12%. This clone showed up just a few times. What it recognizes is unknown. Donors were healthy HIV-negative adults without recently reported acute infections or vaccinations. CD4+ cells underwent separation, giving CD45RA+ naive and CD45RA-negative memory subsets.

Sequences were obtained from naive CD4+ T cells sorted from blood. Subset denoted: CD45RA+ positively selected. V and J are TRBV28 and TRBJ1-2; tentatively, D is TRBD1 (6 bases). The TCR comes from a man aged 18-30 years in good health. For the CDR3, the DNA is TGTGCCAGCACCTCCGGGGGGCCACCCTATGGCTACACCTTC. Its translation is CASTSGGPPYGYTF.